This TCR beta chain was captured by sequencing in a study of T cell responses to AZD1222 COVID-19 vaccine. Study-level findings and limits: With dominance at 160-218 and 743-854, vaccine-associated CD4 TCRs spanned spike. The study identified only six AZD1222 recipients as seropositive at baseline. The sample set comprised mostly white British donors with more females, and clonal diversity was possibly underestimated. Vaccination with two AZD1222 doses was followed by a rise in Spike-specific TCR breadth and depth.

Only in-frame clones appear in the TCRdb table, and some are missing; sequencing was by immunoSEQ multiplex PCR. The table lists around 78,000 clones, roughly nine tenths of them singletons. As for this clone: Its antigen is not known.

This CDR3 is 15 amino acids long. Trimming removed 4 bases at V and 5 bases at J, with 18 bases between. Looked up from germline, CDR1 is SGHRS and CDR2 is YFSETQ. Source: peripheral blood, taken 28 days after the second AZD1222 dose. This sequence joins TRBV5-1 and TRBJ1-1, with D maybe TRBD1 (5 bases). This receptor was identified in an adult who received the AZD1222 COVID-19 vaccine. Here the CDR3 reads CASSPSGAGGTEAFF. The CDR3 DNA follows: TGCGCCAGCAGCCCGAGCGGGGCGGGGGGTACTGAAGCTTTCTTT.